This entry features one T cell receptor (beta chain) sequence. Assay: immunoSEQ multiplex PCR; the TCRdb copy retains only in-frame clones and omits some. The sample yields some 190,000 clones, less than 85% seen once. The germline V gene has CDR1 MDHEN and CDR2 SYDVKM. V was cut by 3 bases and J by 6 bases, with 6 bases left in between. This CDR3 has 13 amino acids. The sample originates from a study of blood T cell repertoires in COVID-19. Participants' reported clinical history set cohort assignment. This receptor was taken from a woman between 25 and 40 years old who had recovered from COVID-19. The sample taken for sequencing was PBMCs or T cells enriched from blood (not recorded which). J is TRBJ1-6 and V is TRBV28; D is undetermined. The CDR3 bases are TGTGCCAGCAGTTTTGGAGGTAATTCACCCCTCCACTTT. Its translation is CASSFGGNSPLHF. The full variable domain, rest sourced from reference TRBV28 and TRBJ1-6, is DVKVTQSSRYLVKRTGEKVFLECVQDMDHENMFWYRQDPGLGLRLIYFSYDVKMKEKGDIPEGYSVSREKKERFSLILESASTNQTSMYLCASSFGGNSPLHFGNGTRLTVT.